This TCR beta chain was captured by sequencing in a study of blood T cell repertoires in COVID-19. Study-level background: Sample material is recorded as cDNA or gDNA derived from T cells, B-cell-depleted T cells, or PBMCs.

In the study's own analysis: From reference gene primer amplification, estimates of nucleated cell counts were derived. Sequencing was performed with immunoSEQ multiplex PCR; in TCRdb, only in-frame clones are kept and a portion is missing. For V, J and clone size, that table is used; D and trimming come from the DNA. The table has 65,000 or so clones, approximately 78% seen once. CDR1 and CDR2 (germline): SQVTM, ANQGSEA. This CDR3 contains 14 residues. V shed 5 bases and J shed 0 bases, with 13 bases lying between them. The receptor comes from a man older than 75 with acute or convalescent COVID-19. V usage is TRBV29-1 and J usage is TRBJ2-5; D may be TRBD2 (5 bases). The sample comprised peripheral blood. The chain's CDR3 is CSVSERSYQETQYF. CDR3 sequence (DNA): TGCAGCGTTTCCGAGCGGTCGTACCAAGAGACCCAGTACTTC.